The 6 T cell receptor beta chains below all came from one sample that was sequenced in a study of CD8+ T cells in alopecia areata. Extracted from the samples, RNA was reverse transcribed into cDNA to serve as the sequencing template. Here immunoSEQ multiplex PCR was the method, and the copy in TCRdb shows in-frame clones only, minus some. The data hold about 110,000 clones, with approximately 60% observed a single time. Sequencing was done on a sample of CD8+ T cells sorted from blood. These receptors were collected from a human donor in good health.

V usage is TRBV6-1 and J usage is TRBJ1-2, with 10 bases matching TRBD1. V lost 11 bases and J lost 7; bases outside the gene matches: 10. Germline lookup yields CDR1 MNHNS and CDR2 SASEGT. The CDR3 totals 13 residues. The CDR3 here is CAGGTGDSGGYTF. DNA for the CDR3: TGTGCCGGAGGGACAGGGGATTCGGGTGGCTACACCTTC.

CDR3 sequence (DNA): TGTGCCAGCAGCTTAGACGAAGGTTTTGGCTATGGCTACACCTTC. Translation: CASSLDEGFGYGYTF. The chain joins TRBV7-9 to TRBJ1-2; the D is unclear. V was pared by 1 base and J by 4 bases, with 13 bases between. Germline assignment: CDR1 SEHNR and CDR2 FQNEAQ (reference sequence). This CDR3 region has 15 residues.

This clone showed up just once. The chain has TRBV7-8 and TRBJ1-3, with 7 bases fitting TRBD1. This CDR3 has 17 amino acids. Germline V lookup: CDR1 SGHVS, CDR2 FQNEAQ. The junction had 6 bases not matched to a gene; V was cut back by 1 base and J by 0 bases. The CDR3 loop is CASSLDTGAISGNTIYF. In nucleotides, the CDR3 is TGTGCCAGCAGCTTAGATACAGGGGCCATCTCTGGAAACACCATATATTTT.

This rearrangement joins TRBV7-9 to TRBJ2-7; 8 bases line up with TRBD2. Losses at the gene ends were 4 bases for V and 6 bases for J; bases not matched to a gene: 20. Per the germline V gene, CDR1 is SEHNR and CDR2 is FQNEAQ (reference sequence). The CDR3 is 18 amino acids. The CDR3 region is CASSSPTAGYRGGLEQYF. CDR3 coding DNA: TGTGCCAGCAGCTCGCCCACCGCCGGGTACCGGGGGGGCCTCGAGCAGTACTTC.

As DNA, the CDR3 is TGTGCCAGCAGTAGCCCCAGAGAGACCCAGTACTTC. This sequence encodes CASSSPRETQYF. The rearrangement uses TRBV25-1 and TRBJ2-5; unclear D gene. V was trimmed by 5 bases and J by 4 bases, leaving 8 bases between them. CDR3 length: 12 residues. In germline, CDR1 is MGHDK, CDR2 SYGVNS. Full variable domain (remainder filled in from reference TRBV25-1 and TRBJ2-5): EADIYQTPRYLVIGTGKKITLECSQTMGHDKMYWYQQDPGMELHLIHYSYGVNSTEKGDLSSESTVSRIRTEHFPLTLESARPSHTSQYLCASSSPRETQYFGPGTRLLVL.

V and J are TRBV20-1 and TRBJ2-5; D remains unclear. Trimming stripped 5 bases from V and 0 bases from J, with 1 base between. The CDR3 is 10 amino acids. The germline gives CDR1 DFQATT, CDR2 SNEGSKA (reference sequence). In DNA, the CDR3 is TGCAGTGCTGACCAAGAGACCCAGTACTTC. Encoded protein: CSADQETQYF.